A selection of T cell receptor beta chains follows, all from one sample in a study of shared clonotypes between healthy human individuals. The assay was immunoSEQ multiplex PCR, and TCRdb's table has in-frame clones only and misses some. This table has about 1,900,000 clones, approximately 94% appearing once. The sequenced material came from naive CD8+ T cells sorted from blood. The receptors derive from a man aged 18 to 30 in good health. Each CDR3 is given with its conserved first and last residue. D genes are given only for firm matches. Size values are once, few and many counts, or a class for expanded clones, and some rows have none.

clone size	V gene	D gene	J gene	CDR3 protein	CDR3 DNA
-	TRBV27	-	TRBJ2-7	CASSFQASYEQYF	TGTGCCAGCAGTTTCCAGGCATCCTACGAGCAGTACTTC
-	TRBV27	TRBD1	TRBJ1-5	CASREGGLSNQPQHF	TGTGCCAGCAGGGAAGGGGGCCTTAGCAATCAGCCCCAGCATTTT
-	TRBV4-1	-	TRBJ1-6	CASSQEPSLEPLHF	TGCGCCAGCAGCCAAGAACCCAGCCTCGAGCCCCTCCACTTT
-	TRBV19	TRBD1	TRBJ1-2	CASSIPDRRSYGYTF	TGTGCCAGTAGTATCCCGGACAGGCGGAGCTATGGCTACACCTTC
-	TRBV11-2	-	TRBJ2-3	CASSSGDTQYF	TGTGCCAGCAGCTCTGGAGATACGCAGTATTTT
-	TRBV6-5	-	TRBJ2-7	CASSALGESYEQYF	TGTGCCAGCAGTGCCCTCGGGGAATCCTACGAGCAGTACTTC
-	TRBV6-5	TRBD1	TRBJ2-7	CASSYYQGQIYEQYF	TGTGCCAGCAGTTATTATCAGGGACAGATCTACGAGCAGTACTTC
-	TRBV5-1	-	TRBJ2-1	CASSLSGDEQFF	TGCGCCAGCAGCTTGTCTGGGGATGAGCAGTTCTTC
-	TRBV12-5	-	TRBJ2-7	CARDIYYEQYF	TGTGCTAGGGACATCTACTACGAGCAGTACTTC
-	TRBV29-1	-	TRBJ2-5	CSVDLQTSGQTQYF	TGCAGCGTTGATCTCCAGACCTCGGGTCAAACCCAGTACTTC
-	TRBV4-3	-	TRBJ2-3	CASSEDRSLTDTQYF	TGCGCCAGCAGCGAAGATCGGTCGCTCACAGATACGCAGTATTTT
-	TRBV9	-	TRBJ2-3	CASSPNPYWGDTQYF	TGTGCCAGCAGCCCAAACCCCTATTGGGGAGATACGCAGTATTTT
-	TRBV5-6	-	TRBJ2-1	CASSLETVYNEQFF	TGTGCCAGCAGCTTGGAAACCGTCTACAATGAGCAGTTCTTC
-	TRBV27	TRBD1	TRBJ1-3	CASSLTGQDGNTIYF	TGTGCCAGCAGTTTAACTGGACAGGACGGAAACACCATATATTTT
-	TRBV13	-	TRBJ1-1	CASSPLRDGGTEAFF	TGTGCCAGCAGCCCCCTGCGGGACGGGGGGACTGAAGCTTTCTTT
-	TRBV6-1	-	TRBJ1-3	CASSVHQSSGNTIYF	TGTGCCAGCAGTGTACACCAGAGCTCTGGAAACACCATATATTTT
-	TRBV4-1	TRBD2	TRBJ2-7	CASSHLPSPGGYEQYF	TGCGCCAGCAGCCACCTCCCCTCGCCGGGGGGCTACGAGCAGTACTTC
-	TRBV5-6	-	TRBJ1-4	CASSLSTLAANEKLFF	TGTGCCAGCAGCTTGTCGACCCTAGCGGCTAATGAAAAACTGTTTTTT
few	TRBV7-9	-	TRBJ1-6	CASSPTGVNSPLHF	TGTGCCAGCAGCCCAACGGGGGTGAATTCACCCCTCCACTTT
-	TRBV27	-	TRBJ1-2	CASSPFTGSNYGYTF	TGTGCCAGCAGCCCCTTCACAGGGTCTAACTATGGCTACACCTTC
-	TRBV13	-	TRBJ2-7	CASSLQGGTYEQYF	TGTGCCAGCAGCTTACAGGGCGGGACCTACGAGCAGTACTTC
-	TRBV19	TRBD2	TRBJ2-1	CASSPLAGGGNEQFF	TGTGCCAGTAGTCCTCTCGCGGGAGGGGGGAATGAGCAGTTCTTC
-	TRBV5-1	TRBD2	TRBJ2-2	CASSPAVAGGPSVNTGELFF	TGCGCCAGCAGCCCGGCCGTAGCGGGAGGGCCCTCCGTGAACACCGGGGAGCTGTTTTTT
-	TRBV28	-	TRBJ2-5	CASTPQGAPATQYF	TGTGCCAGCACTCCCCAGGGTGCGCCCGCTACCCAGTACTTC
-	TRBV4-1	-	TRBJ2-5	CASSERLYQETQYF	TGCGCCAGCAGCGAGAGGTTGTACCAAGAGACCCAGTACTTC
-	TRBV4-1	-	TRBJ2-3	CASSPSTIGTDTQYF	TGCGCCAGCAGCCCCTCTACTATCGGGACAGATACGCAGTATTTT
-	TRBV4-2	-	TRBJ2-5	CASSPLANQETQYF	TGTGCCAGCAGCCCCCTAGCGAACCAAGAGACCCAGTACTTC
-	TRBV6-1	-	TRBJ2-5	CASRPDRTETQYF	TGTGCCAGCAGGCCCGACAGGACAGAGACCCAGTACTTC
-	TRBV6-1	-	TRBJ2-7	CASTRGWDEQYF	TGTGCCAGCACCAGGGGCTGGGACGAGCAGTACTTC
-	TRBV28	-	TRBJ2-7	CASSPTPGSYYEQYF	TGTGCCAGCAGTCCAACACCGGGGAGCTACTACGAGCAGTACTTC
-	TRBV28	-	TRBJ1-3	CASSPRTVYNTIYF	TGTGCCAGCAGTCCCCGGACAGTGTATAACACCATATATTTT
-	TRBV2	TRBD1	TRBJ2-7	CASSGLDRGPEQYF	TGTGCCAGCAGTGGCCTGGACAGGGGCCCCGAGCAGTACTTC
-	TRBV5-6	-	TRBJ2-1	CASSHPTVYNEQFF	TGTGCCAGCAGCCATCCGACAGTCTACAATGAGCAGTTCTTC
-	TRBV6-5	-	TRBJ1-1	CASSYGPAEAFF	TGTGCCAGCAGTTACGGTCCCGCTGAAGCTTTCTTT